Below are 32 T cell receptor beta chains sequenced from a single sample in a study of control samples from healthy donors and cancer patients. Some clones are missing from TCRdb's copy, which holds only in-frame ones; the method was immunoSEQ multiplex PCR. This sample has around 76,000 clones, with around 94% found just once. Source material: blood. These receptors originate from a middle-aged woman in good health.

The rearrangement joins TRBV6-5 to TRBJ2-3, with 7 bases lining up with TRBD2. Germline V gives CDR1 MNHEY, CDR2 SVGAGI. V trimming: 7 bases; J trimming: 2 bases; junction bases outside the gene matches: 6. The CDR3 sequence is 14 residues long. The CDR3 protein is CASMWLADTDTQYF. The DNA of the CDR3 is TGTGCCAGCATGTGGCTAGCGGACACAGATACGCAGTATTTT.

V usage is TRBV2 and J usage is TRBJ1-5; TRBD1 matches 8 bases. The CDR3 is 15 residues long. The germline V gene has CDR1 SNHLY and CDR2 FYNNEI. V was clipped by 3 bases and J by 6 bases; unmatched bases: 7. CDR3 sequence: CASSDGQGESQPQHF. In nucleotides, the CDR3 is TGTGCCAGCAGTGATGGACAGGGTGAATCTCAGCCCCAGCATTTT. The full variable domain, rest sourced from reference TRBV2 and TRBJ1-5, is EPEVTQTPSHQVTQMGQEVILRCVPISNHLYFYWYRQILGQKVEFLVSFYNNEISEKSEIFDDQFSVERPDGSNFTLKIRSTKLEDSAMYFCASSDGQGESQPQHFGDGTRLSIL.

This chain joins TRBV21-1 and TRBJ2-1; TRBD1 is the table's D call and was not checked against the DNA. TRBV21-1 is a pseudogene. The CDR3 consists of 16 residues. The CDR3 spells CASSKQGLDSYNEQFF. The CDR3 bases are TGTGCCAGCAGCAAACAGGGCCTCGACTCCTACAATGAGCAGTTCTTC.

The chain has TRBV6-5 and TRBJ1-6, with D possibly matching TRBD1 (5 bases). Trimming stripped 2 bases from V and 8 bases from J, with 13 bases between. Germline CDR1 and CDR2: MNHEY and SVGAGI. The CDR3 has 15 amino acids. CDR3 sequence (DNA): TGTGCCAGCAGTTACGTGGGGGACTTTGATTCACCCCTCCACTTT. This sequence encodes CASSYVGDFDSPLHF.

In DNA, the CDR3 is TGTGCCAGCCTTGGGGTCTGGGGTGAAAAACTGTTTTTT. It yields the protein CASLGVWGEKLFF. The rearrangement joins TRBV25-1 to TRBJ1-4, with D unclear. V shed 8 bases and J shed 7 bases, with 14 bases lying between them. Germline V gene data show CDR1 as MGHDK and CDR2 as SYGVNS. The CDR3 has 13 residues.

J is TRBJ2-7 and V is TRBV7-9, with D possibly TRBD1 on 5 matching bases. The CDR3 is made up of 15 amino acids. V was shortened by 5 bases and J by 3 bases, with 17 bases between the two germline ends. Germline loops: CDR1 SEHNR, CDR2 FQNEAQ (reference sequence). The CDR3 sequence is CASSLTGWGNYEQYF. In DNA form, the CDR3 reads TGTGCCAGCAGCCTAACGGGTTGGGGCAACTACGAGCAGTACTTC.

This chain joins TRBV18 and TRBJ2-5; 9 bases map to TRBD2. The V and J ends lost 4 bases and 2 bases, in that order; junction bases with no gene match: 8. Germline loops: CDR1 KGHSH, CDR2 LQKENI. The CDR3 is 16 amino acids. CDR3 sequence (DNA): TGTGCCAGCTCACTCGTAGCGGGGGCCTATCAAGAGACCCAGTACTTC. This codes for CASSLVAGAYQETQYF.

The V gene is TRBV5-1, the J gene TRBJ1-1; no firm D call. Germline values: CDR1 SGHRS, CDR2 YFSETQ. Between the trimmed V and J ends, which lost 0 bases and 3 bases, there was a span of 3 bases. CDR3 size: 12 residues. CDR3 sequence reads: CASSLDDTEAFF. The CDR3 nucleotides read TGCGCCAGCAGCTTGGATGACACTGAAGCTTTCTTT.

The chain is built from TRBV27 and TRBJ2-7; D is unclear. This CDR3 has 14 amino acids. The germline CDR1 and CDR2 sequences are MNHEY and SMNVEV (reference sequence). Deletions cut 3 bases from V and 2 bases from J, with 11 bases between. The CDR3 nucleotides read TGTGCCAGCAGTTTGTTTGGGCCTACCTACGAGCAGTACTTC. Translated: CASSLFGPTYEQYF.

The rearrangement links TRBV4-3 to TRBJ1-4, with D unclear. The ends were cut back, 1 base at V and 3 bases at J, with 9 bases in the middle. The germline V gene encodes CDR1 LGHNA and CDR2 YSLEER. The CDR3 consists of 15 residues. The CDR3 bases are TGCGCCAGCAGCCAAGCCCCTGGGCCTAATGAAAAACTGTTTTTT. Protein product: CASSQAPGPNEKLFF.

V is TRBV12-3 or TRBV12-4 and J is TRBJ2-5; TRBD2 matches 7 bases. V lost 8 bases and J lost 4; bases outside the gene matches: 4. The CDR3 runs 12 residues. The CDR3 nucleotides are TGTGCCAGCGGAGGGGAGGGAGAGACCCAGTACTTC. Translated, it gives CASGGEGETQYF.

This chain connects TRBV12-3 or TRBV12-4 to TRBJ1-1; D call uncertain. The CDR3 has 13 amino acids. V shed 7 bases and J shed 5 bases, with 14 bases lying between them. CDR3 sequence (DNA): TGTGCCAGCATCCGGGTAGGGAATACTGAAGCTTTCTTT. Amino acid sequence: CASIRVGNTEAFF.

CDR3 nucleotide sequence: TGTGCCAGTAGTGGCGCCGGGGGCAATCAGCCCCAGCATTTT. It is translated as CASSGAGGNQPQHF. The rearrangement joins TRBV19 to TRBJ1-5; D not resolved. The ends were cut back, 5 bases at V and 2 bases at J, with 10 bases in the middle. Germline loops: CDR1 LNHDA, CDR2 SQIVND (reference sequence). CDR3 length equals 14 residues.

V usage is TRBV19 and J usage is TRBJ2-5, with 8 bases identical to TRBD2. Trimming removed 6 bases from V and 2 bases from J; junction bases left unmatched: 8. Germline loops: CDR1 LNHDA, CDR2 SQIVND (reference sequence). This CDR3 has 15 residues. The CDR3 reads CASSLGTRGQETQYF. CDR3 in DNA: TGTGCCAGTAGCCTGGGGACTAGGGGGCAAGAGACCCAGTACTTC.

The rearrangement joins TRBV3-1 (or the pseudogene TRBV3-2) to TRBJ2-4; no definite D call. CDR3 size: 16 residues. Trimming left V 0 bases short and J 1 base short, with 10 bases between. Per the germline V gene, CDR1 is LGHDT and CDR2 is YNNKEL (reference sequence). CDR3 loop: CASSQEGVWAKNIQYF. In DNA, the CDR3 is TGTGCCAGCAGCCAAGAGGGTGTTTGGGCCAAAAACATTCAGTACTTC.

Notes on this clone: This likely comes from a read error, as the CDR3 has no conserved phenylalanine or tryptophan at its end. The DNA is omitted, as the CDR3 cannot be located on it reliably, and the CDR3 follows TCRdb's listing. This chain connects TRBV6-1 to TRBJ1-2. The CDR3 contains 13 residues when both ends are counted. From germline, CDR1 is MNHNS and CDR2 SASEGT. The chain's CDR3 is CASSESYIGIGGI.

The chain joins TRBV28 to TRBJ1-4, with 10 bases identical to TRBD1. From germline, CDR1 is MDHEN and CDR2 SYDVKM. The CDR3 is 14 amino acids. Unmatched junction bases numbered 1, after V lost 6 bases and J lost 3 bases. Written as DNA, the CDR3 is TGTGCCAGCAGGACAGGGGGCGCTAATGAAAAACTGTTTTTT. It encodes CASRTGGANEKLFF. Drawing the rest from reference TRBV28 and TRBJ1-4, the complete variable domain is DVKVTQSSRYLVKRTGEKVFLECVQDMDHENMFWYRQDPGLGLRLIYFSYDVKMKEKGDIPEGYSVSREKKERFSLILESASTNQTSMYLCASRTGGANEKLFFGSGTQLSVL.

The V call is TRBV6-2 or TRBV6-3, the J call TRBJ1-1; no firm D call. The CDR3 extends over 12 amino acids. Germline V gene sequence: CDR1 MNHEY, CDR2 SVGEGT. V was shortened by 4 bases and J by 9 bases, with 12 bases between the two germline ends. The CDR3 is CASSSWAQKAFF. In DNA form, the CDR3 reads TGTGCCAGCAGTTCGTGGGCTCAGAAAGCTTTCTTT.

V and J are TRBV30 and TRBJ2-2; D not certain. Germline CDR1 is GTSNPN and CDR2 is SVGIG (reference sequence). The CDR3 has 13 amino acids. V was pared by 0 bases and J by 7 bases, with 9 bases between. The CDR3 nucleotides are TGTGCCTGGAGTGTAATTGGGGTCGGGGAGCTGTTTTTT. This sequence encodes CAWSVIGVGELFF. Using reference TRBV30 and TRBJ2-2 for the parts outside the CDR3, the full variable domain is SQTIHQWPATLVQPVGSPLSLECTVEGTSNPNLYWYRQAAGRGLQLLFYSVGIGQISSEVPQNLSASRPQDRQFILSSKKLLLSDSGFYLCAWSVIGVGELFFGEGSRLTVL.

V usage is TRBV19 and J usage is TRBJ2-5, with 8 bases that match TRBD2. CDR1 and CDR2 (germline): LNHDA, SQIVND (reference sequence). The CDR3 contains 15 residues. V shed 5 bases and J 8 bases; nucleotides not matched to a gene: 13. CDR3 region: CASSGLAGTVQTQYF. The CDR3 DNA follows: TGTGCCAGTAGTGGATTAGCGGGGACGGTGCAAACCCAGTACTTC.

DNA of the CDR3: TGTGCCAGCAGCTTGTCGCTCAGCCCAAACATTCAGTACTTC. This codes for CASSLSLSPNIQYF. The chain recombines TRBV5-4 with TRBJ2-4, with D unresolved. V was cut by 1 base and J by 6 bases, with 11 bases left in between. This CDR3 is built from 14 residues. The germline gives CDR1 SGHNT, CDR2 YYREEE (reference sequence). Full variable domain (rest looked up from reference TRBV5-4 and TRBJ2-4): ETGVTQSPTHLIKTRGQQVTLRCSSQSGHNTVSWYQQALGQGPQFIFQYYREEENGRGNFPPRFSGLQFPNYSSELNVNALELDDSALYLCASSLSLSPNIQYFGAGTRLSVL.

This rearrangement joins TRBV7-9 to TRBJ2-5, with no clear D. The ends were cut back, 5 bases at V and 3 bases at J, with 4 bases in the middle. From germline, CDR1 is SEHNR and CDR2 FQNEAQ (reference sequence). This CDR3 spans 11 amino acids. This CDR3 reads CASSIKETQYF. The CDR3 DNA reads as TGTGCCAGCAGCATAAAAGAGACCCAGTACTTC. Using reference TRBV7-9 and TRBJ2-5 for the parts outside the CDR3, the full variable domain is DTGVSQNPRHKITKRGQNVTFRCDPISEHNRLYWYRQTLGQGPEFLTYFQNEAQLEKSRLLSDRFSAERPKGSFSTLEIQRTEQGDSAMYLCASSIKETQYFGPGTRLLVL.

The rearrangement uses TRBV19 and TRBJ2-3; tentatively, D is TRBD2 (5 bases). The ends were cut back, 3 bases at V and 4 bases at J, with 11 bases in the middle. CDR1 and CDR2 (germline): LNHDA, SQIVND (reference sequence). CDR3 length: 14 amino acids. CDR3 sequence reads: CASSMPPAADTQYF. The CDR3 region has the DNA TGTGCCAGTAGTATGCCCCCAGCGGCAGATACGCAGTATTTT.

The chain has TRBV6-5 and TRBJ1-2, with 9 positions matching TRBD1. CDR1 is MNHEY, CDR2 SVGAGI, per germline. The CDR3 is made up of 13 amino acids. The junction had 6 bases not matched to a gene; V was cut back by 6 bases and J by 7 bases. In DNA, the CDR3 is TGTGCCAGCAGGAGGGACAGGGTAGTTGGCTACACCTTC. Translation gives CASRRDRVVGYTF.

Comment on this clone: One end of the junction does not line up with germline, which may come from a read error. The V gene is TRBV5-5, the J gene TRBJ2-7; 7 bases align to TRBD1. CDR1 is SGHKS, CDR2 YYEKEE, per germline (reference sequence). The CDR3 is 16 amino acids. The CDR3 reads CASRLGLRQGNYEQYF. The CDR3 bases are TGTGCCAGCAGGTTGGGGCTGAGACAGGGAAACTACGAGCAGTACTTC.

This sequence joins TRBV9 and TRBJ2-2; 7 positions agree with TRBD2. The CDR3 is 16 residues long. CDR1 is SGDLS, CDR2 YYNGEE, per germline. J gave up 6 bases and V 0 bases, and 8 bases lay outside the gene matches. CDR3 in amino acids: CASSVEAGEQPGELFF. CDR3 bases: TGTGCCAGCAGCGTAGAGGCGGGAGAGCAGCCCGGGGAGCTGTTTTTT.

J is TRBJ2-2 and V is TRBV30; 10 nucleotides match TRBD2. V was pared by 8 bases and J by 5 bases, with 11 bases of the junction left unmatched. The germline V gene has CDR1 GTSNPN and CDR2 SVGIG (reference sequence). The CDR3 covers 15 residues. CDR3 residues: CARAGGRVFTGELFF. CDR3 DNA: TGTGCCCGAGCGGGGGGGCGGGTCTTTACCGGGGAGCTGTTTTTT.

This sequence joins TRBV30 and TRBJ2-5; 8 bases map to TRBD1. Germline V gene sequence: CDR1 GTSNPN, CDR2 SVGIG (reference sequence). With V trimmed by 3 bases and J by 4 bases, 4 bases remained unmatched. CDR3 length equals 13 residues. The chain's CDR3 is CAWSGQGRETQYF. In nucleotides, the CDR3 is TGTGCCTGGAGCGGACAGGGTAGAGAGACCCAGTACTTC.

This clone has a handful of counts. The V and J genes are TRBV25-1 and TRBJ1-2; D gene ambiguous. Looked up from germline, CDR1 is MGHDK and CDR2 is SYGVNS. The CDR3 consists of 14 residues. V gave up 5 bases and J gave up 3 bases, with 13 bases separating them. The CDR3 DNA sequence: TGTGCCAGCAGTCTAATGACCGTTGACTATGGCTACACCTTC. Protein sequence: CASSLMTVDYGYTF.

This chain joins TRBV12-3 or TRBV12-4 and TRBJ1-6; D remains ambiguous. The CDR3 length is 10 residues. The germline V and J ends were trimmed by 9 bases and 10 bases, with 7 bases remaining between them. The CDR3 protein is CARGRSPLHF. The CDR3 nucleotides are TGTGCCAGAGGGCGGTCACCCCTCCACTTT.

The chain joins TRBV18 to TRBJ1-1; TRBD1 is a possible D gene (5 bases). The CDR3 length is 12 residues. V was cut by 5 bases and J by 2 bases, with 6 bases left in between. Germline V gives CDR1 KGHSH, CDR2 LQKENI. CDR3 region: CASSGANTEAFF. In DNA form, the CDR3 reads TGTGCCAGCTCAGGGGCTAACACTGAAGCTTTCTTT. The complete variable domain, with remaining parts taken from reference TRBV18 and TRBJ1-1, reads NAGVMQNPRHLVRRRGQEARLRCSPMKGHSHVYWYRQLPEEGLKFMVYLQKENIIDESGMPKERFSAEFPKEGPSILRIQQVVRGDSAAYFCASSGANTEAFFGQGTRLTVV.

The chain uses TRBV27 and TRBJ2-5; 10 bases are shared with TRBD1. This CDR3 is built from 14 residues. Unmatched junction bases numbered 4, after V lost 6 bases and J lost 3 bases. The germline V gene encodes CDR1 MNHEY and CDR2 SMNVEV (reference sequence). CDR3 nucleotides: TGTGCCAGCAGCCCGGGACAGGGGAAAGAGACCCAGTACTTC. Translation gives CASSPGQGKETQYF.